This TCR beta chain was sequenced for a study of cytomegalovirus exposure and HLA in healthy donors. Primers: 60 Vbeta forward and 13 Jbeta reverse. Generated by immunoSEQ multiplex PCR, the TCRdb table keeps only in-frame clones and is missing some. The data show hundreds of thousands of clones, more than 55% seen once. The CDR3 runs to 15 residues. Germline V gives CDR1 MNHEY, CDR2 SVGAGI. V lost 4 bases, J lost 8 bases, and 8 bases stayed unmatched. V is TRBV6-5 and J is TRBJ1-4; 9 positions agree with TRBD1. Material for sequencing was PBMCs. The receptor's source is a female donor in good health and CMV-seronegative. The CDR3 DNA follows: TGTGCCAGCAGTTTAACCGGGACAGGGAGAGAAAAACTGTTTTTT. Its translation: CASSLTGTGREKLFF.